These 23 T cell receptor beta chains share one sample of origin, sequenced in a study of T-cell reconstitution after alpha-beta-depleted transplantation in children. Unique molecular identifiers were used to barcode this TCRbeta library. TCRdb processed the PCR reads anew with MiXCR; each CDR3 protein has one entry. The sample records hundreds of thousands of distinct CDR3 sequences, roughly 33% being singletons. The material was PBMCs from the stem cell graft donor, obtained from the stem cell graft. These receptor sequences come from a human donor who donated a stem cell graft to a child with aplastic anemia.

The chain is built from TRBV18 and TRBJ2-2; the D gene could be TRBD1 or TRBD2 (5 bases each). Trimming stripped 0 bases from V and 3 bases from J, with 14 bases between. In germline, CDR1 is KGHSH, CDR2 LQKENI. The CDR3 runs to 17 residues. CDR3 sequence (DNA): TGTGCCAGCTCACCACCAAATCGGATGGGGGACACCGGGGAGCTGTTTTTT. This translates into CASSPPNRMGDTGELFF.

A few counts support this clonotype. This chain connects TRBV5-4 to TRBJ2-1; TRBD2 aligns across 9 bases. This CDR3 has 15 residues. Germline V gene lookup returns CDR1 SGHNT and CDR2 YYREEE (reference sequence). V shed 2 bases and J 5 bases; nucleotides not matched to a gene: 5. The CDR3, as DNA: TGTGCCAGCAGCTTTGTGCTAGCGGGAAACAATGAGCAGTTCTTC. Encoded protein: CASSFVLAGNNEQFF.

This clonotype was counted a few times. V gene TRBV6-5 combines with J gene TRBJ1-2, with D possibly matching TRBD1 (6 bases). Trimming stripped 0 bases from V and 7 bases from J, with 15 bases between. This CDR3 has 15 amino acids. Germline lookup yields CDR1 MNHEY and CDR2 SVGAGI. The CDR3 sequence is CASSYSFGTMTGYTF. The CDR3 nucleotides are TGTGCCAGCAGTTACTCGTTTGGGACAATGACTGGCTACACCTTC.

This clonotype was counted only a few times. V is TRBV6-5 and J is TRBJ1-1, with TRBD1 identical over 7 bases. The length of the CDR3 is 14 residues. V lost 4 bases and J lost 1; bases outside the gene matches: 3. CDR1 and CDR2 (germline): MNHEY, SVGAGI. CDR3 DNA: TGTGCCAGCAGTTTTGGGACAGAGAACACTGAAGCTTTCTTT. This sequence encodes CASSFGTENTEAFF.

In its sample, this clonotype was seen a few times. The rearrangement uses TRBV7-9 and TRBJ1-1; no firm D call. This CDR3 has 11 residues. Trimming stripped 4 bases from V and 7 bases from J, with 7 bases between. The germline CDR1 and CDR2 sequences are SEHNR and FQNEAQ (reference sequence). CDR3 nucleotides: TGTGCCAGCAGCTCCGGCGGTGAAGCTTTCTTT. Protein: CASSSGGEAFF.

The chain uses TRBV25-1 and TRBJ2-3; 7 nucleotides align to TRBD1. Per germline, CDR1 MGHDK and CDR2 SYGVNS. CDR3 size: 15 residues. V shed 4 bases and J 2 bases; nucleotides not matched to a gene: 6. The CDR3 loop is CASSARQGVTDTQYF. The DNA of the CDR3 is TGTGCCAGCAGTGCCCGACAGGGAGTCACAGATACGCAGTATTTT.

The V call is TRBV7-8, the J call TRBJ2-6, with D possibly called TRBD1 or TRBD2 (5 bases each). CDR3 length: 17 residues. The ends were cut back, 3 bases at V and 4 bases at J, with 16 bases in the middle. CDR1 is SGHVS and CDR2 is FQNEAQ in the germline V gene. The CDR3 is CASSFYHGAKGANVLTF. The CDR3 bases are TGTGCCAGCAGCTTTTATCACGGGGCGAAAGGGGCCAACGTCCTGACTTTC.

The V gene is TRBV27, the J gene TRBJ2-1, with TRBD2 matching over 11 bases. V shed 5 bases, J shed 7 bases, and the junction held 10 bases outside the gene matches. Germline CDR1 reads MNHEY; CDR2 reads SMNVEV (reference sequence). The CDR3 spans 16 residues. The CDR3 DNA reads TGTGCCAGCAGTCTACTCCTAGCGGGAGGATATAATGAGCAGTTCTTC. Residues: CASSLLLAGGYNEQFF.

The chain couples TRBV19 to TRBJ1-5; D is perhaps TRBD1 (5 bases). The CDR3 has 18 residues. CDR1 is LNHDA, CDR2 SQIVND, per germline (reference sequence). V gave up 1 base and J gave up 0 bases, with 16 bases separating them. This chain's CDR3 is CASSIAPVQGYSNQPQHF. The CDR3 nucleotides are TGTGCCAGTAGTATAGCCCCAGTTCAGGGTTATAGCAATCAGCCCCAGCATTTT.

The chain links TRBV7-8 to TRBJ1-1; D is ambiguous. Per the germline V gene, CDR1 is SGHVS and CDR2 is FQNEAQ. The CDR3 contains 14 residues. V lost 2 bases and J 5 bases, leaving 12 bases between the germline ends. The CDR3 coding sequence is TGTGCCAGCAGCTTATCAGGAGTTGGAACTGAAGCTTTCTTT. Its translation is CASSLSGVGTEAFF.

This clonotype came up a few times. The chain carries TRBV5-1 and TRBJ2-1; D gene uncertain. The CDR3 contains 12 residues. Germline values: CDR1 SGHRS, CDR2 YFSETQ. V lost 0 bases to trimming and J lost 10 bases, with 8 bases between them. The CDR3 DNA follows: TGCGCCAGCAGCTTGGCTACCCAGGAGCAGTTCTTC. This sequence encodes CASSLATQEQFF.

This clonotype was counted a few times. The rearrangement joins TRBV7-3 to TRBJ2-3, with TRBD2 as a possible D gene (6 bases). Per the germline V gene, CDR1 is SGHTA and CDR2 is FQGTGA. Trimming removed 0 bases at V and 7 bases at J, with 11 bases between. The CDR3 loop spans 14 amino acids. CDR3 protein: CASSLTGGGNTQYF. The CDR3 DNA reads TGTGCCAGCAGCTTAACGGGTGGGGGGAATACGCAGTATTTT.

V usage is TRBV7-2 and J usage is TRBJ2-5, with 8 positions matching TRBD1. CDR3 length: 13 residues. The V gene's germline CDR1 is SGHTA and CDR2 FQGNSA. V lost 6 bases, J lost 7 bases, and 7 bases stayed unmatched. The CDR3 protein is CASSPGTGGTQYF. In DNA form, the CDR3 reads TGTGCCAGCAGTCCCGGGACAGGAGGGACCCAGTACTTC.

This clonotype was counted only a few times. The V gene is TRBV7-8, the J gene TRBJ2-2; 12 nucleotides line up with TRBD1. CDR1 and CDR2 from the germline V gene are SGHVS and FQNEAQ. The V gene end was trimmed by 7 bases and the J gene end by 7 bases; junction bases not matched to a gene: 13. There are 17 residues in the CDR3. CDR3 residues: CASTKSGTGGAGGELFF. CDR3 DNA sequence: TGTGCCAGCACCAAATCCGGGACAGGGGGCGCGGGCGGGGAGCTGTTTTTT.

The V and J genes are TRBV6-2 or TRBV6-3 and TRBJ2-4, with D perhaps matching TRBD1 (6 bases). Trimming removed 6 bases from V and 8 bases from J, with 11 bases in between. This CDR3 region has 12 residues. Germline values: CDR1 MNHEY, CDR2 SVGEGT. The CDR3 nucleotides read TGTGCCAGCAGCCAGGGGCAAGACATTCAGTACTTC. Its protein product is CASSQGQDIQYF.

V usage is TRBV20-1 and J usage is TRBJ1-1; TRBD1 might be the D (5 bases). The germline CDR1 and CDR2 sequences are DFQATT and SNEGSKA (reference sequence). V lost 5 bases, J lost 5 bases, and 18 bases lay in between. The CDR3 is 14 residues long. CDR3 in DNA: TGCAGTGCTGGCCGGGAGGGGATAGGGACTGAAGCTTTCTTT. Translating it yields CSAGREGIGTEAFF.

This clonotype has only one observation. The V gene is TRBV3-1, the J gene TRBJ2-4; a weak D match, TRBD2 (6 bases). Deletions cut 2 bases from V and 7 bases from J, with 15 bases between. This CDR3 has 15 residues. Germline CDR1 LGHDT, CDR2 YNNKEL (reference sequence). The CDR3 DNA reads TGTGCCAGCAGCCAATATGGGGACTTGGGGAACATTCAGTACTTC. The encoded protein is CASSQYGDLGNIQYF. Drawing the rest from reference TRBV3-1 and TRBJ2-4, the complete variable domain is DTAVSQTPKYLVTQMGNDKSIKCEQNLGHDTMYWYKQDSKKFLKIMFSYNNKELIINETVPNRFSPKSPDKAHLNLHINSLELGDSAVYFCASSQYGDLGNIQYFGAGTRLSVL.

This clonotype was detected only once. The chain joins TRBV12-3 or TRBV12-4 to TRBJ1-2; D is perhaps TRBD1 (6 bases). This CDR3 comprises 14 residues. The germline V and J ends were trimmed by 5 bases and 7 bases, with 17 bases remaining between them. The CDR3 sequence: CASSPTTGYTGYTF. CDR3 sequence (DNA): TGTGCCAGCAGTCCGACAACAGGGTATACTGGCTACACCTTC.

This clonotype was counted only a few times. The V call is TRBV25-1, the J call TRBJ2-1, with D unresolved. Germline V gene sequence: CDR1 MGHDK, CDR2 SYGVNS. With 6 bases removed from V and 11 bases from J, the gap between germline ends came to 14 bases. The CDR3 length is 12 residues. CDR3 region: CASSLVERKQFF. The CDR3 coding sequence is TGTGCCAGCAGCCTAGTAGAGCGCAAGCAGTTCTTC.

J is TRBJ1-2 and V is TRBV12-3 or TRBV12-4, with unresolved D. The length of the CDR3 is 13 residues. V was cut by 3 bases and J by 4 bases, with 9 bases left in between. The CDR3 DNA reads TGTGCCAGCAGTTTTGACTTTCTCTATGGCTACACCTTC. This translates into CASSFDFLYGYTF.

V and J are TRBV7-2 and TRBJ2-1; the match to TRBD2 covers 10 bases. The length of the CDR3 is 16 residues. In germline, CDR1 is SGHTA, CDR2 FQGNSA. Trimming removed 5 bases from V and 7 bases from J; junction bases left unmatched: 11. The CDR3 region has the DNA TGTGCCAGCAGCGGCGGTGGGGGACTAGCGTCGAATGAGCAGTTCTTC. Translated: CASSGGGGLASNEQFF.

The chain links TRBV6-2 or TRBV6-3 to TRBJ2-5, with no clear D. The V end was cut by 7 bases, the J end by 2 bases, with 14 bases between. Germline CDR1 reads MNHEY; CDR2 reads SVGEGT. The CDR3 consists of 14 residues. This chain's CDR3 is CASMGRRWQETQYF. In DNA form, the CDR3 reads TGTGCCAGCATGGGCCGGCGGTGGCAAGAGACCCAGTACTTC.

This clonotype showed up just a few times. This chain's CDR3 is CASSLDRGTTKNIQYF. CDR3 in DNA: TGCGCCAGCAGCCTGGACAGGGGTACGACCAAAAACATTCAGTACTTC. The rearrangement links TRBV5-1 to TRBJ2-4; 9 bases agree with TRBD1. The ends lost 4 bases at V and 2 bases at J; junction bases unmatched: 7. Germline loops: CDR1 SGHRS, CDR2 YFSETQ. The CDR3 totals 16 residues.